This T cell receptor (beta chain) was captured in a study of T cells in Graves' hyperthyroidism and ophthalmopathy. As for the study in general: The authors collected peripheral blood at initial diagnosis, before any treatment. Study conclusions and caveats: Appearing also in blood were most of the thyroid clonotypes expanded above 0.001.

This clonotype was counted at least ten times. Its antigen remains unknown. Germline CDR1 reads PRHDT; CDR2 reads FYEKMQ (reference sequence). CDR3 size: 13 residues. V gave up 2 bases and J gave up 5 bases, with 9 bases separating them. Amplification of TCR beta CDR3 regions used RNA as the template. The TCR CDR3 was amplified in a first-round RT-PCR using the HTBI primer set. TCRdb re-called the multiplex PCR reads with MiXCR, one entry per CDR3 protein. The sample consists of over 700,000 distinct CDR3 sequences, around 19% of them appearing once. Reasons for excluding patients were uncontrolled infection, other autoimmune disease, pregnancy or lactation.

The source is a woman in her forties or fifties with Graves' hyperthyroidism that later progressed to Graves' ophthalmopathy. The V and J genes are TRBV13 and TRBJ2-5; the D gene is possibly TRBD2 (6 bases). Material for sequencing was blood. DNA of the CDR3: TGTGCCAGCAGCTTACAGCGGGCGGAGACCCAGTACTTC. Amino acids: CASSLQRAETQYF.